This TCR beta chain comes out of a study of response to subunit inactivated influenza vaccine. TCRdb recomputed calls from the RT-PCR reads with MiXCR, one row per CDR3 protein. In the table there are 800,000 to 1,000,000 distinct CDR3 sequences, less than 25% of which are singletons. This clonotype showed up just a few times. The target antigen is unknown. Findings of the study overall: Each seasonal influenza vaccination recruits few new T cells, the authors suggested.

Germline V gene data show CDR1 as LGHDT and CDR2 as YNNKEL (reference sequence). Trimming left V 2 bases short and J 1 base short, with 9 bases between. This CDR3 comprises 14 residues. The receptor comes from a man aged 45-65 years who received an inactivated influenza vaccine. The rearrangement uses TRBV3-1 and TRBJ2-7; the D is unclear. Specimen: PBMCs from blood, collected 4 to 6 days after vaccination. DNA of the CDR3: TGTGCCAGCAGCCAATTACAAGCGTCCTACGAGCAGTACTTC. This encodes CASSQLQASYEQYF.